Shown below are 23 T cell receptor beta chains from a single sample sequenced in a study of lymphopenia after photon versus proton radiotherapy. Profiled with immunoSEQ multiplex PCR; TCRdb holds only in-frame clones, not every one. Of roughly 41,000 clones in the sample, more than 70% were seen once. Sequenced material: peripheral blood, taken from a patient treated with photon-based radiotherapy. The receptors were gathered from a man aged 45-65 years with gastric cancer.

The chain joins TRBV4-1 to TRBJ2-2, with TRBD1 matching over 7 bases. This CDR3 spans 17 amino acids. In germline, CDR1 is MGHRA, CDR2 YSYEKL. The junction had 14 bases not matched to a gene; V was cut back by 2 bases and J by 8 bases. CDR3 in amino acids: CASSQPTRQGRSGELFF. As DNA, the CDR3 is TGCGCCAGCAGCCAACCCACTCGACAGGGACGGTCGGGGGAGCTGTTTTTT.

By frequency in the sample, this clone is medium-sized. V gene TRBV2 combines with J gene TRBJ2-3; D may be TRBD1 (6 bases). Per the germline V gene, CDR1 is SNHLY and CDR2 is FYNNEI. CDR3 length: 15 amino acids. Trimming cost V 7 bases and J 2 bases, with 16 bases left between them. CDR3 nucleotide sequence: TGTGCCAGCACCCAGGGGACGGCCTCCACAGATACGCAGTATTTT. It codes for CASTQGTASTDTQYF. The entire variable domain, with the rest obtained from reference TRBV2 and TRBJ2-3, is as follows: EPEVTQTPSHQVTQMGQEVILRCVPISNHLYFYWYRQILGQKVEFLVSFYNNEISEKSEIFDDQFSVERPDGSNFTLKIRSTKLEDSAMYFCASTQGTASTDTQYFGPGTRLTVL.

The DNA of the CDR3 is TGCGCCAGCAGCTTAACCGGACAGGGTAACTACGAGCAGTACTTC. It encodes CASSLTGQGNYEQYF. The rearrangement uses TRBV5-1 and TRBJ2-7, with 8 bases matching TRBD1. Germline CDR1 SGHRS, CDR2 YFSETQ. Germline trimming cut 2 bases from V and 3 bases from J; bases unmatched to any gene: 7. The CDR3 length is 15 residues.

This chain links TRBV28 with TRBJ2-3; D may match TRBD1 or TRBD2 (6 bases each). The V gene lost 7 bases and the J gene lost 2 bases, with 19 bases spanning the gap. Germline CDR1 reads MDHEN; CDR2 reads SYDVKM. The CDR3 is 16 residues long. The CDR3 nucleotides are TGTGCCAGCACCCCAACGGGGGCGGGGTACACAGATACGCAGTATTTT. Encoded protein: CASTPTGAGYTDTQYF.

This chain's CDR3 is CASSSGGLAAERSYEQYF. The CDR3 coding sequence is TGTGCCAGCAGTTCGGGGGGACTAGCGGCTGAGCGGTCCTACGAGCAGTACTTC. This rearrangement joins TRBV28 to TRBJ2-7; 11 bases map to TRBD2. J was trimmed by 1 base and V by 4 bases; bases with no gene match: 12. CDR3 length: 18 residues. CDR1 MDHEN and CDR2 SYDVKM come from the germline V gene.

The rearrangement uses TRBV19 and TRBJ2-3; possibly TRBD1 for D (5 bases). Trimming stripped 3 bases from V and 5 bases from J, with 9 bases between. The germline V gene encodes CDR1 LNHDA and CDR2 SQIVND (reference sequence). This CDR3 comprises 13 residues. The CDR3 DNA is TGTGCCAGTAGTATCAGGGTGTTAGATACGCAGTATTTT. Protein product: CASSIRVLDTQYF.

This clone was seen a few times. The chain couples TRBV7-2 to TRBJ2-2; perhaps TRBD1 as D (7 bases). The germline CDR1 and CDR2 sequences are SGHTA and FQGNSA. This CDR3 is built from 16 residues. Trimming shortened V by 10 bases and J by 2 bases, and 20 bases separated the two germline ends. The CDR3 coding sequence is TGTGCCATCCCCGGGCAGGGGGGCCTAAACACCGGGGAGCTGTTTTTT. Encoded protein: CAIPGQGGLNTGELFF.

The chain is built from TRBV2 and TRBJ2-5; TRBD2 matches at 9 bases. Germline values: CDR1 SNHLY, CDR2 FYNNEI. V lost 3 bases, J lost 4 bases, and 9 bases stayed unmatched. CDR3 size: 16 residues. The CDR3 is CASSELLAGVRETQYF. CDR3 bases: TGTGCCAGCAGTGAGTTGTTAGCGGGAGTGCGAGAGACCCAGTACTTC.

The V and J genes are TRBV4-1 and TRBJ1-1; D unresolved. Per the germline V gene, CDR1 is MGHRA and CDR2 is YSYEKL. The V end lost 0 bases, the J end lost 1 base, and 6 bases lay between the germline ends. The CDR3 extends over 14 amino acids. This CDR3 reads CASSQEAANTEAFF. The CDR3 coding sequence is TGCGCCAGCAGCCAAGAGGCCGCGAACACTGAAGCTTTCTTT.

This sequence joins TRBV11-3 and TRBJ2-3; D not certain. The CDR3 runs 14 residues. The V end lost 5 bases, the J end lost 1 base, and 10 bases lay between the germline ends. From germline, CDR1 is SGHNT and CDR2 YENEEA. DNA of the CDR3: TGTGCCAGCAGCCGTGGCCCGGGCACAGATACGCAGTATTTT. Amino acids: CASSRGPGTDTQYF. The full variable domain, its missing parts supplied by reference TRBV11-3 and TRBJ2-3, is EAGVVQSPRYKIIEKKQPVAFWCNPISGHNTLYWYLQNLGQGPELLIRYENEEAVDDSQLPKDRFSAERLKGVDSTLKIQPAELGDSAVYLCASSRGPGTDTQYFGPGTRLTVL.

This chain uses TRBV5-1 with TRBJ2-7; D is unresolved. The CDR3 runs to 14 residues. Germline V gives CDR1 SGHRS, CDR2 YFSETQ. The V end was cut by 5 bases, the J end by 3 bases, with 15 bases between. The CDR3 reads CASRVRQIGYEQYF. The CDR3 DNA reads TGCGCCAGCAGAGTACGGCAAATCGGCTACGAGCAGTACTTC.

V is TRBV7-6 and J is TRBJ2-7; 11 bases align to TRBD2. V was pared by 5 bases and J by 6 bases, with 6 bases of the junction left unmatched. The germline CDR1 and CDR2 sequences are SGHVS and FNYEAQ. The CDR3 runs 14 residues. CDR3 DNA: TGTGCCAGCAGCCTTACTAGCGGGAGACGCGAGCAGTACTTC. It translates to CASSLTSGRREQYF.

The CDR3 nucleotides are TGTGCCAGCGGGGGTGGCAATCAGCCCCAGCATTTT. It codes for CASGGGNQPQHF. The chain joins TRBV28 to TRBJ1-5; the D gene is possibly TRBD1 (5 bases). This CDR3 spans 12 amino acids. Trimming left V 8 bases short and J 2 bases short, with 7 bases between. Germline lookup yields CDR1 MDHEN and CDR2 SYDVKM. Filled out from reference TRBV28 and TRBJ1-5, the complete variable domain reads DVKVTQSSRYLVKRTGEKVFLECVQDMDHENMFWYRQDPGLGLRLIYFSYDVKMKEKGDIPEGYSVSREKKERFSLILESASTNQTSMYLCASGGGNQPQHFGDGTRLSIL.

V gene TRBV2 combines with J gene TRBJ1-4; D is undetermined. The V and J ends lost 5 bases and 5 bases respectively, with 18 bases between them. This CDR3 has 16 residues. Germline CDR1 is SNHLY and CDR2 is FYNNEI. Here the CDR3 DNA reads TGTGCCAGCAGTTATAACCGGGAACCACCCAATGAAAAACTGTTTTTT. This translates into CASSYNREPPNEKLFF.

The chain links TRBV27 to TRBJ2-1; possible D gene TRBD2, 7 bases. CDR1 MNHEY and CDR2 SMNVEV come from the germline V gene (reference sequence). The CDR3 consists of 16 residues. Trimming removed 5 bases at V and 2 bases at J, with 16 bases between. The CDR3 coding sequence is TGTGCCAGCAGTCCCCAGGGGCTAGCGGCCTACAATGAGCAGTTCTTC. Its translation: CASSPQGLAAYNEQFF.

Only a few counts were recorded for this clone. The chain combines TRBV4-2 with TRBJ2-7, with 9 nucleotides matching TRBD1. The CDR3 is 15 residues long. Germline trimming cut 0 bases from V and 7 bases from J; bases unmatched to any gene: 7. Germline V gives CDR1 LGHNA, CDR2 YNFKEQ. The CDR3, as DNA: TGTGCCAGCAGCCAAGATGGTACAGGGGGCGAAGAGCAGTACTTC. This translates into CASSQDGTGGEEQYF.

The chain recombines TRBV7-2 with TRBJ1-2; 10 positions match TRBD1. The CDR3 extends over 15 amino acids. Germline CDR1 SGHTA, CDR2 FQGNSA. J lost 5 bases, V lost 0 bases, and 3 bases had no gene match. CDR3 bases: TGTGCCAGCAGCTTAGCGACAGGGGGCGCTTATGGCTACACCTTC. As protein: CASSLATGGAYGYTF. Filled out from reference TRBV7-2 and TRBJ1-2, the complete variable domain reads GAGVSQSPSNKVTEKGKDVELRCDPISGHTALYWYRQSLGQGLEFLIYFQGNSAPDKSGLPSDRFSAERTGGSVSTLTIQRTQQEDSAVYLCASSLATGGAYGYTFGSGTRLTVV.

V gene TRBV5-1 combines with J gene TRBJ2-7, with 7 bases that match TRBD1. Trimming at V came to 7 bases and at J to 4 bases, leaving 11 bases not matched to a gene. CDR1 and CDR2 (germline): SGHRS, YFSETQ. The CDR3 length is 14 residues. CDR3 sequence reads: CASSLTAGGYEQYF. The DNA of the CDR3 is TGCGCCAGCTCACTTACGGCAGGGGGATACGAGCAGTACTTC.

The chain has TRBV11-2 and TRBJ1-2; D might be TRBD1 (6 bases). Germline CDR1 and CDR2: SGHAT and FQNNGV. The V and J ends lost 4 bases and 4 bases respectively, with 13 bases between them. The CDR3 totals 14 residues. CDR3 in DNA: TGTGCCAGCAGCTCCCGGGACACGGCCTATGGCTACACCTTC. This gives the protein CASSSRDTAYGYTF. The entire variable domain, with the rest obtained from reference TRBV11-2 and TRBJ1-2, is as follows: EAGVAQSPRYKIIEKRQSVAFWCNPISGHATLYWYQQILGQGPKLLIQFQNNGVVDDSQLPKDRFSAERLKGVDSTLKIQPAKLEDSAVYLCASSSRDTAYGYTFGSGTRLTVV.

V is TRBV19 and J is TRBJ2-2; TRBD2 aligns across 7 bases. The CDR3 runs 17 residues. CDR1 and CDR2 (germline): LNHDA, SQIVND (reference sequence). The junction had 12 bases not matched to a gene; V was cut back by 7 bases and J by 1 base. CDR3 loop: CASTTLTGTMNTGELFF. CDR3 in DNA: TGTGCCAGTACCACCCTCACCGGGACTATGAACACCGGGGAGCTGTTTTTT.

The chain joins TRBV11-2 to TRBJ2-3; no definite D call. Deletions cut 4 bases from V and 6 bases from J, with 17 bases between. The CDR3 extends over 15 amino acids. In germline, CDR1 is SGHAT, CDR2 FQNNGV. CDR3 nucleotide sequence: TGTGCCAGCAGCTCCGCGGAGAAAAACGTGGATACGCAGTATTTT. Encoded protein: CASSSAEKNVDTQYF.

The chain's CDR3 is CASSVGLAGPYNEQFF. CDR3 coding DNA: TGTGCCAGCAGTGTAGGACTAGCGGGACCCTACAATGAGCAGTTCTTC. This chain links TRBV6-4 with TRBJ2-1; 12 nucleotides agree with TRBD2. Per germline, CDR1 MRHNA and CDR2 SNTAGT. The V segment lost 4 bases and the J segment 2 bases; nucleotides outside the gene matches: 3. The CDR3 runs to 16 residues.

V usage is TRBV14 and J usage is TRBJ2-3; 9 nucleotides line up with TRBD2. This CDR3 contains 18 residues. Germline CDR1 reads SGHDN; CDR2 reads FVKESK. V shed 0 bases and J 0 bases; nucleotides not matched to a gene: 7. This CDR3 is CASSQDGLARASTDTQYF. CDR3 DNA: TGTGCCAGCAGCCAAGATGGACTAGCGAGGGCTAGCACAGATACGCAGTATTTT.